The rows below give T cell receptor beta chains drawn from one sample of a study of T cell responses to AZD1222 COVID-19 vaccine. Here immunoSEQ multiplex PCR was the method, and the copy in TCRdb shows in-frame clones only, minus some. This sample has about 150,000 clones, with about nine tenths found just once. The sequencing here drew on peripheral blood, taken on day 0 of AZD1222 vaccination. The receptors were sampled from an adult in good health. The CDR3 runs from the conserved cysteine through the conserved F or W. D genes are given only for firm matches. Size is omitted from some rows. Given values are once, few, many or a class for expanded clones.

V	J	D	size	CDR3	DNA
TRBV6-4	TRBJ2-3	TRBD2	-	CASSEASGSTDTQYF	TGTGCCAGCAGTGAGGCTAGCGGTAGCACAGATACGCAGTATTTT
TRBV19	TRBJ2-1	TRBD2	-	CASSPGLYSYNEQFF	TGTGCCAGTAGCCCGGGACTATACTCCTACAATGAGCAGTTCTTC
TRBV7-2	TRBJ2-3	-	-	CASSLGQGGRTDTQYF	TGTGCCAGCAGCTTAGGGCAGGGGGGTCGCACAGATACGCAGTATTTT
TRBV5-1	TRBJ1-2	-	-	CASSFLSRERPGYTF	TGCGCCAGCAGCTTCCTTTCCCGGGAGAGGCCTGGCTACACCTTC
TRBV12-5	TRBJ1-2	-	-	CASGLLGGIGYTF	TGTGCTAGTGGTTTATTGGGGGGGATTGGCTACACCTTC
TRBV6-2/TRBV6-3	TRBJ1-5	TRBD1	-	CASSKPGQGGQPQHF	TGTGCCAGCAGTAAACCGGGACAGGGGGGTCAGCCCCAGCATTTT
TRBV3-1/TRBV3-2	TRBJ1-2	TRBD1	-	CATHSGGHGYTF	TGTGCCACCCACTCAGGGGGCCATGGCTACACCTTC
TRBV5-8	TRBJ2-7	TRBD1	-	CASITEGTGGSGEQYF	TGTGCCAGCATTACCGAAGGGACAGGGGGCTCGGGGGAGCAGTACTTC
TRBV7-2	TRBJ2-3	-	-	CASSPRVGGDTQYF	TGTGCCAGCAGCCCTCGGGTGGGCGGAGATACGCAGTATTTT
TRBV7-2	TRBJ2-1	TRBD2	-	CASSLGLRGRGDEQFF	TGTGCCAGCAGCTTAGGTCTGCGGGGGAGGGGAGATGAGCAGTTCTTC
TRBV27	TRBJ2-1	-	-	CASSYLGGYNEQFF	TGTGCCAGCAGTTACCTAGGCGGTTACAATGAGCAGTTCTTC
TRBV5-5	TRBJ2-7	-	-	CASSRGRAADYEQYF	TGTGCCAGCAGCCGAGGCCGGGCAGCGGACTACGAGCAGTACTTC
TRBV7-8	TRBJ2-5	-	-	CASSLVRFAQAQYF	TGTGCCAGCAGCTTAGTCAGGTTCGCTCAGGCCCAGTACTTC
TRBV4-2	TRBJ2-3	-	once	CASSQVASDTQYF	TGTGCCAGCAGCCAAGTTGCTTCAGATACGCAGTATTTT
TRBV5-1	TRBJ2-7	-	-	CASSAHRVGAYEQYF	TGCGCCAGCAGCGCACACAGGGTTGGTGCCTACGAGCAGTACTTC
TRBV6-1	TRBJ1-2	TRBD1	-	CASSEVGQGYGYTF	TGTGCCAGCAGTGAAGTGGGACAGGGCTATGGCTACACCTTC
TRBV7-3	TRBJ2-1	TRBD2	once	CASSPAGGQGEQFF	TGTGCCAGCAGCCCAGCGGGGGGGCAGGGTGAGCAGTTCTTC
TRBV4-3	TRBJ2-7	-	-	CARNACDEQYF	TGCGCCAGAAACGCTTGCGACGAGCAGTACTTC
TRBV5-5	TRBJ1-1	-	few	CASSLVGPRAEAFF	TGTGCCAGCAGCTTGGTCGGACCGAGGGCTGAAGCTTTCTTT
TRBV3-1/TRBV3-2	TRBJ2-7	-	-	CASSQVPTAGSYEQYF	TGTGCCAGCAGCCAGGTCCCGACGGCAGGGTCCTACGAGCAGTACTTC
TRBV15	TRBJ2-7	-	-	CATSRGAGGQYF	TGTGCCACCAGCCGAGGTGCGGGCGGGCAGTACTTC
TRBV29-1	TRBJ2-7	-	-	CSVEILRGYEQYF	TGCAGCGTTGAGATCTTACGGGGTTACGAGCAGTACTTC